This is a list of T cell receptor beta chains from one sample in a study of shared clonotypes between healthy human individuals. Only in-frame clones appear in the TCRdb table, and some are missing; sequencing was by immunoSEQ multiplex PCR. The table shows millions of clones, with about 93% occurring only once. The source material was naive CD8+ T cells from PBMCs. These receptors originate from a man between 18 and 29 years old in good health. Some clones in this sample may be carry-over from other donors' samples. Both conserved end residues are part of each CDR3. A D gene is named only where the DNA matches it firmly. A clone size is listed for some rows: how often the clone was seen (once, few, many), or a class if it is expanded.

d_gene: TRBD2
abundance: NA
j_gene: TRBJ2-7
v_gene: TRBV7-3
CDR3nt: TGTGCCAGCACCCCGAGCGCGGGAGCGTGCGAGCAGTACTTC
CDR3aa: CASTPSAGACEQYF

d_gene: NA
abundance: once
j_gene: TRBJ2-7
v_gene: TRBV7-9
CDR3nt: TGTGCCAGCAGCTTGGACGACGAATACGAGCAGTACTTC
CDR3aa: CASSLDDEYEQYF

d_gene: TRBD1
abundance: NA
j_gene: TRBJ2-3
v_gene: TRBV15
CDR3nt: TGTGCCACCAGCAAAGATCCGGGACAGATCACAGATACGCAGTATTTT
CDR3aa: CATSKDPGQITDTQYF

d_gene: NA
abundance: NA
j_gene: TRBJ2-1
v_gene: TRBV7-9
CDR3nt: TGTGCCAGCAGCTTAGGAGGATACCGGGCCTGGAATGAGCAGTTCTTC
CDR3aa: CASSLGGYRAWNEQFF

d_gene: NA
abundance: NA
j_gene: TRBJ2-5
v_gene: TRBV7-8
CDR3nt: TGTGCCAGCAGCCCCCCGGAGGGACAAGAGACCCAGTACTTC
CDR3aa: CASSPPEGQETQYF

d_gene: NA
abundance: NA
j_gene: TRBJ2-1
v_gene: TRBV7-3
CDR3nt: TGTGCCAGCAGCTTAGTTCAGCAGGGCACTATGAATGAGCAGTTCTTC
CDR3aa: CASSLVQQGTMNEQFF

d_gene: NA
abundance: few
j_gene: TRBJ1-1
v_gene: TRBV2
CDR3nt: TGTGCCAGCAGTAGGGTAGACACTGAAGCTTTCTTT
CDR3aa: CASSRVDTEAFF

d_gene: NA
abundance: NA
j_gene: TRBJ2-7
v_gene: TRBV5-8
CDR3nt: TGTGCCAGCAGTCCCGGTGCGAGCTCCTACGAGCAGTACTTC
CDR3aa: CASSPGASSYEQYF

d_gene: TRBD1
abundance: NA
j_gene: TRBJ1-2
v_gene: TRBV6-5
CDR3nt: TGTGCCAGCAGTCTAGGGACAGACTATGGCTACACCTTC
CDR3aa: CASSLGTDYGYTF

d_gene: NA
abundance: NA
j_gene: TRBJ2-1
v_gene: TRBV5-1
CDR3nt: TGCGCCAGCAGCTTGGTGGGGAGGGTTGAACAGGGGCGCTGGAATGAGCAGTTCTTC
CDR3aa: CASSLVGRVEQGRWNEQFF

d_gene: TRBD1
abundance: NA
j_gene: TRBJ1-2
v_gene: TRBV28
CDR3nt: TGTGCCAGCAGTTCGCGGGACAGGGGAGTCTATGGCTACACCTTC
CDR3aa: CASSSRDRGVYGYTF

d_gene: TRBD1
abundance: NA
j_gene: TRBJ2-1
v_gene: TRBV7-9
CDR3nt: TGTGCCAGCAGCGGAGGGACAGGGAAGATTTACAATGAGCAGTTCTTC
CDR3aa: CASSGGTGKIYNEQFF

d_gene: TRBD2
abundance: NA
j_gene: TRBJ2-3
v_gene: TRBV7-8
CDR3nt: TGTGCCAGCAGCTTGGAGGGACTAGCGGGAGTGACAGATACGCAGTATTTT
CDR3aa: CASSLEGLAGVTDTQYF

d_gene: TRBD1
abundance: NA
j_gene: TRBJ2-3
v_gene: TRBV13
CDR3nt: TGTGCCAGCAGCTTACGGGACAGTTCCACAGATACGCAGTATTTT
CDR3aa: CASSLRDSSTDTQYF

d_gene: TRBD2
abundance: NA
j_gene: TRBJ2-2
v_gene: TRBV7-6
CDR3nt: TGTGCCAGCAGCCGCACCCGGCGGGAGGGCAACACCGGGGAGCTGTTTTTT
CDR3aa: CASSRTRREGNTGELFF

d_gene: TRBD1
abundance: NA
j_gene: TRBJ2-7
v_gene: TRBV10-2
CDR3nt: TGCGCCAGCAGGAAACCGGGACAGGGAGGCTACGAGCAGTACTTC
CDR3aa: CASRKPGQGGYEQYF

d_gene: TRBD1
abundance: NA
j_gene: TRBJ1-1
v_gene: TRBV28
CDR3nt: TGTGCCAGCACCATTCGGGCAGGGGGCATGAACACTGAAGCTTTCTTT
CDR3aa: CASTIRAGGMNTEAFF

d_gene: TRBD1
abundance: NA
j_gene: TRBJ2-1
v_gene: TRBV9
CDR3nt: TGTGCCAGCAGCGAGACAGGGCGTCCCCCCAATGAGCAGTTCTTC
CDR3aa: CASSETGRPPNEQFF

d_gene: NA
abundance: NA
j_gene: TRBJ2-1
v_gene: TRBV27
CDR3nt: TGTGCCAGCAGTTTTGGGGGGTACTCCTACAATGAGCAGTTCTTC
CDR3aa: CASSFGGYSYNEQFF

d_gene: NA
abundance: NA
j_gene: TRBJ2-7
v_gene: TRBV4-3
CDR3nt: NA
CDR3aa: CASSQDISGQGWEQYF

d_gene: TRBD1
abundance: NA
j_gene: TRBJ1-1
v_gene: TRBV7-3
CDR3nt: TGTGCCAGCAGCTTTGGACAGGGAGAAGAAGCTTTCTTT
CDR3aa: CASSFGQGEEAFF

d_gene: NA
abundance: NA
j_gene: TRBJ2-1
v_gene: TRBV7-9
CDR3nt: TGTGCCAGCAGCCCCACTCAAGGTTATAATGAGCAGTTCTTC
CDR3aa: CASSPTQGYNEQFF

d_gene: NA
abundance: NA
j_gene: TRBJ2-1
v_gene: TRBV28
CDR3nt: TGTGCCAGCAGTCCCCCCGGGCTCTACAATGAGCAGTTCTTC
CDR3aa: CASSPPGLYNEQFF

d_gene: TRBD1
abundance: once
j_gene: TRBJ2-7
v_gene: TRBV27
CDR3nt: TGTGCCAGCAGTCCGCGGGGGACAGGGTACTACGAGCAGTACTTC
CDR3aa: CASSPRGTGYYEQYF

d_gene: TRBD1
abundance: NA
j_gene: TRBJ2-3
v_gene: TRBV28
CDR3nt: TGTGCCAGCAGTTTACCCCCGGACAGGGCGACAGATACGCAGTATTTT
CDR3aa: CASSLPPDRATDTQYF

d_gene: NA
abundance: once
j_gene: TRBJ2-7
v_gene: TRBV11-2
CDR3nt: TGTGCCAGCAGCTACGGCTACGAGCAGTACTTC
CDR3aa: CASSYGYEQYF